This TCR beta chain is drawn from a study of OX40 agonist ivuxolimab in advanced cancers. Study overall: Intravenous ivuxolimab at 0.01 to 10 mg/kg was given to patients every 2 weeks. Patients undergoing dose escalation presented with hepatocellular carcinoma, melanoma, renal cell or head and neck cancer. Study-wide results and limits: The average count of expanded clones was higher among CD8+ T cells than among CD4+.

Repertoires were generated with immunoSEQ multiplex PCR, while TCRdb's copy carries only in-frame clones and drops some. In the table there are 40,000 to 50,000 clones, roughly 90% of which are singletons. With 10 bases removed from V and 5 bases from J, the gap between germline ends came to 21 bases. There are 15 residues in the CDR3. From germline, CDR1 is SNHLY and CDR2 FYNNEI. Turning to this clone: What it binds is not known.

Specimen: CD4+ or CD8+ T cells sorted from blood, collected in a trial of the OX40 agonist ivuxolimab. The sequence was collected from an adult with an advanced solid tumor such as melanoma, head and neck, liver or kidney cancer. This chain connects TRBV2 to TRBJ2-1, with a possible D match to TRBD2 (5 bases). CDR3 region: CATATRTLRNNEQFF. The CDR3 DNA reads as TGTGCCACCGCGACCCGGACTTTGCGAAACAATGAGCAGTTCTTC.